The subject of this entry is one T cell receptor beta chain. Trimming removed 6 bases from V and 6 bases from J, with 12 bases in between. This CDR3 comprises 13 residues. Germline lookup yields CDR1 SNHLY and CDR2 FYNNEI. Original handling: Counts of nucleated cells, estimated from reference gene primer amplification, were obtained. Using immunoSEQ multiplex PCR, the repertoire was profiled, and TCRdb retains in-frame clones only, with some absent. That table supplies the V and J calls and clone size; D and trimming were determined from the DNA. The sample consists of about 380,000 clones, nearly 90% of them appearing once. The data were obtained in a study of blood T cell repertoires in COVID-19. Study in general: The origin of the acute and convalescent COVID-19 samples was the United States, Italy and Spain. T cells, B-cell-depleted T cells, or PBMCs provided the cDNA or gDNA that served as material.

The sequencing input was peripheral blood. The sequence derives from a man aged 18 to 29 with active or convalescent COVID-19. The chain links TRBV2 to TRBJ2-1, with D perhaps TRBD1 (5 bases). The CDR3 is CASSQGQINEQFF. The CDR3 DNA reads TGTGCCAGCAGCCAAGGACAAATCAATGAGCAGTTCTTC.